The 5 T cell receptor beta chains reported below all come from one sample, sequenced in a study of cytotoxic CD8 clonotypes in ibrutinib-treated CLL. Produced via immunoSEQ multiplex PCR; TCRdb's table is partial and in-frame only. The table records tens of thousands of clones, approximately 81% of them present only once. The specimen comprised PBMCs, sampled before ibrutinib treatment. Source of these receptors: a human donor with chronic lymphocytic leukemia.

This rearrangement joins TRBV7-8 to TRBJ2-1; TRBD2 aligns across 10 bases. The trim removed 1 base at V and 10 bases at J, leaving 7 bases unmatched. This CDR3 region has 15 residues. Germline CDR1 SGHVS, CDR2 FQNEAQ. CDR3 protein: CASSLGSGGAEEQFF. The CDR3, as DNA: TGTGCCAGCAGCTTAGGCAGCGGGGGGGCGGAGGAGCAGTTCTTC. Full variable domain (outside the CDR3, taken from reference TRBV7-8 and TRBJ2-1): GAGVSQSPRYKVAKRGQDVALRCDPISGHVSLFWYQQALGQGPEFLTYFQNEAQLDKSGLPSDRFFAERPEGSVSTLKIQRTQQEDSAVYLCASSLGSGGAEEQFFGPGTRLTVL.

The rearrangement joins TRBV4-3 to TRBJ2-7, with 9 nucleotides matching TRBD2. The CDR3 runs to 18 residues. CDR1 is LGHNA and CDR2 is YSLEER in the germline V gene. The V segment lost 0 bases and the J segment 1 base; nucleotides outside the gene matches: 10. CDR3 DNA: TGCGCCAGCAGCCAAGATGTGAGACTAGCGGCCGTGTCCTACGAGCAGTACTTC. This encodes CASSQDVRLAAVSYEQYF.

This clone was seen a single time. The chain has TRBV11-2 and TRBJ2-6; 9 nucleotides line up with TRBD1. Per the germline V gene, CDR1 is SGHAT and CDR2 is FQNNGV. Trimming at V came to 6 bases and at J to 4 bases, leaving 10 bases not matched to a gene. The CDR3 is 17 residues long. CDR3 sequence reads: CASRAPGQGVGANVLTF. DNA of the CDR3: TGTGCCAGCAGAGCGCCGGGACAGGGTGTCGGGGCCAACGTCCTGACTTTC.

This chain joins TRBV13 and TRBJ2-7; the match to TRBD1 covers 8 bases. Per germline, CDR1 PRHDT and CDR2 FYEKMQ (reference sequence). The CDR3 covers 17 residues. V was pared by 4 bases and J by 3 bases, with 14 bases of the junction left unmatched. This CDR3 reads CASSSRIGQGIDYEQYF. CDR3 sequence (DNA): TGTGCCAGCAGCTCGAGAATCGGACAGGGCATAGACTACGAGCAGTACTTC.

The chain joins TRBV18 to TRBJ1-4; 7 bases line up with TRBD1. The germline V gene encodes CDR1 KGHSH and CDR2 LQKENI. This CDR3 is 14 amino acids long. Trimming at V came to 3 bases and at J to 4 bases, leaving 2 bases not matched to a gene. Here the CDR3 reads CASSPTGNNEKLFF. In nucleotides, the CDR3 is TGTGCCAGCTCACCGACAGGGAATAATGAAAAACTGTTTTTT.